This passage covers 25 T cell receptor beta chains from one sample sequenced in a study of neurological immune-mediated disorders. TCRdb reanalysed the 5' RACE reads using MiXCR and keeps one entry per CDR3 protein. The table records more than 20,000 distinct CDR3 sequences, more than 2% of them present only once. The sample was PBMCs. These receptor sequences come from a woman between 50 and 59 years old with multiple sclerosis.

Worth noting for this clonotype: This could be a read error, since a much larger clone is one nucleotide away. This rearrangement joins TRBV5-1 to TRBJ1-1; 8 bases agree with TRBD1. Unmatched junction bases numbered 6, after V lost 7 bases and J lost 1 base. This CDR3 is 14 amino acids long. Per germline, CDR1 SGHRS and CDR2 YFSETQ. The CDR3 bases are TGCGCCAGCGGTCCCGGGACAGGGAACACTGAAGCTTTCTTT. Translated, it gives CASGPGTGNTEAFF.

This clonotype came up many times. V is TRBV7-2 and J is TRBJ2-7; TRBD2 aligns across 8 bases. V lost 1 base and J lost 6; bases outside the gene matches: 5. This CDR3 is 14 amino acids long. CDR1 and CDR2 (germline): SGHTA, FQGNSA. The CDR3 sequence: CASSLGTSWGEQYF. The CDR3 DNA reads TGTGCCAGCAGCTTAGGGACTAGCTGGGGCGAGCAGTACTTC.

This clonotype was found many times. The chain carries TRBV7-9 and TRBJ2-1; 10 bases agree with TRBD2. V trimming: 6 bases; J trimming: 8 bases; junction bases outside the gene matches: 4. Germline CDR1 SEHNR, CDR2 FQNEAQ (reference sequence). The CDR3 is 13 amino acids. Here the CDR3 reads CASSSGRIDEQFF. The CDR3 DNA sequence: TGTGCCAGCAGTAGCGGGAGGATTGATGAGCAGTTCTTC.

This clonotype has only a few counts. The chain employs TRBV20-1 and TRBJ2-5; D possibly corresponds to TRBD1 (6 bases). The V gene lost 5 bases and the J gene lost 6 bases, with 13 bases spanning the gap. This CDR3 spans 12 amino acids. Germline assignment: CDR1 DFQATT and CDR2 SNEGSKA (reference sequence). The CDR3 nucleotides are TGCAGTGCTCGCCCACAGGGCCAGACCCAGTACTTC. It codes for CSARPQGQTQYF.

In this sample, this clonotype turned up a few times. CDR3 sequence: CASSSLQSETQYF. CDR3 bases: TGTGCCAGCAGCTCCCTCCAGAGCGAGACCCAGTACTTC. The chain employs TRBV11-2 and TRBJ2-5; D is ambiguous. Germline V CDR1 and CDR2: SGHAT, FQNNGV. Trimming removed 4 bases from V and 5 bases from J, with 11 bases in between. The CDR3 is 13 amino acids. The entire variable domain, with the rest obtained from reference TRBV11-2 and TRBJ2-5, is as follows: EAGVAQSPRYKIIEKRQSVAFWCNPISGHATLYWYQQILGQGPKLLIQFQNNGVVDDSQLPKDRFSAERLKGVDSTLKIQPAKLEDSAVYLCASSSLQSETQYFGPGTRLLVL.

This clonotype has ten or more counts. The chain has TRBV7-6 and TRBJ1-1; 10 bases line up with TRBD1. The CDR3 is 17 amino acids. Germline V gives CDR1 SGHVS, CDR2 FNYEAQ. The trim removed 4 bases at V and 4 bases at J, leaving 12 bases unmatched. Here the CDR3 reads CASSSPRDRGRFTEAFF. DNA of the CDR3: TGTGCCAGCAGCTCCCCCCGGGACAGGGGTAGGTTCACTGAAGCTTTCTTT.

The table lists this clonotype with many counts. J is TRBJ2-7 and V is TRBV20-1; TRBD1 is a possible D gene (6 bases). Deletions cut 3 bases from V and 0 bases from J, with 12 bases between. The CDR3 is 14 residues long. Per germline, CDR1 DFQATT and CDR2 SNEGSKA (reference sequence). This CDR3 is CSASPGQSSYEQYF. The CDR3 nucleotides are TGCAGTGCTAGCCCCGGACAGAGCTCCTACGAGCAGTACTTC.

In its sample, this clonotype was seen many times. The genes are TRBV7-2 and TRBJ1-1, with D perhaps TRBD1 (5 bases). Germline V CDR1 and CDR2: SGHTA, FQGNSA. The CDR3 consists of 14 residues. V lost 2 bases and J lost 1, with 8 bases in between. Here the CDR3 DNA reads TGTGCCAGCAGCTTAACTACAGGGAACACTGAAGCTTTCTTT. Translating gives CASSLTTGNTEAFF.

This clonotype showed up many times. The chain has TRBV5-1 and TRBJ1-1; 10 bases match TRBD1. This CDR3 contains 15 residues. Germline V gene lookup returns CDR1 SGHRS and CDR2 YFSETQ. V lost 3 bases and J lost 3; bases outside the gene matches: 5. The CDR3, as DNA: TGCGCCAGCAGCTCAGACAGGGGGCGAGACACTGAAGCTTTCTTT. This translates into CASSSDRGRDTEAFF.

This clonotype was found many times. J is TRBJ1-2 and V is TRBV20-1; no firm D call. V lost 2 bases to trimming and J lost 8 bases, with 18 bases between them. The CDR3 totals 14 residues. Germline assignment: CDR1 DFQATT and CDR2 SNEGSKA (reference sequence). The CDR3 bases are TGCAGTGCTAGAACCCCCGGAGAGGATGGCGGCTACACCTTC. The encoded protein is CSARTPGEDGGYTF.

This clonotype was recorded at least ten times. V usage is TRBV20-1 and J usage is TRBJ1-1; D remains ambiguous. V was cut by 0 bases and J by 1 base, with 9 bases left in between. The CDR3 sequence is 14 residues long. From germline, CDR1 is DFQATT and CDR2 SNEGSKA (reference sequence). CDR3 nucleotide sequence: TGCAGTGCTAGAGAAGGCCAGCAGAACACTGAAGCTTTCTTT. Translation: CSAREGQQNTEAFF.

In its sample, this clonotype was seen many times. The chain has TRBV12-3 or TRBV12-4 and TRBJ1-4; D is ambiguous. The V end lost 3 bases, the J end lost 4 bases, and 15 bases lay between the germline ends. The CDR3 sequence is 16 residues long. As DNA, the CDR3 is TGTGCCAGCAGTTTCGGCCACTCGGGCGTTAATGAAAAACTGTTTTTT. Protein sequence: CASSFGHSGVNEKLFF.

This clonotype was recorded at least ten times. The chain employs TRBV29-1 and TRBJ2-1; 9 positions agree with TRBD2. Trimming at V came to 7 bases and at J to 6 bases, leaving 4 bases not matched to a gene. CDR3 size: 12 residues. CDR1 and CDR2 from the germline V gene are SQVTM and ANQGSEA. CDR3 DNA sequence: TGCAGCGCCCGTAGCGGGAGCAATGAGCAGTTCTTC. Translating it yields CSARSGSNEQFF.

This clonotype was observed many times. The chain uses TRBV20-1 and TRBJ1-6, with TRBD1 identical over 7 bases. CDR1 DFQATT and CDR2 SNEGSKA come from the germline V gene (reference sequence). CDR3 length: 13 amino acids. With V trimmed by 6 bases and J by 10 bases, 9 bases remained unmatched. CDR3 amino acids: CSAQVDRESPLHF. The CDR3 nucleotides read TGCAGTGCCCAAGTAGACAGGGAATCACCCCTCCACTTT.

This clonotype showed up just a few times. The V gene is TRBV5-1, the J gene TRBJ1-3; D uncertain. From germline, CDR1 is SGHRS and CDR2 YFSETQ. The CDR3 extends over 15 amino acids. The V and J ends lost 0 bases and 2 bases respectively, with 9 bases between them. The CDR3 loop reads CASSLVSAAGNTIYF. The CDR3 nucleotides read TGCGCCAGCAGCTTGGTGTCGGCGGCTGGAAACACCATATATTTT.

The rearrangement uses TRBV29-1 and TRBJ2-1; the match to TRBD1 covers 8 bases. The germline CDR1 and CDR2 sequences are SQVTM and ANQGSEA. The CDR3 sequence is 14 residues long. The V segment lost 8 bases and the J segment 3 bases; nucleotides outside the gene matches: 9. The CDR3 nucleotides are TGCAGCACGCAACCAGGGGGCCTCTACAATGAGCAGTTCTTC. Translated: CSTQPGGLYNEQFF.

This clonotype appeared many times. CDR3 in amino acids: CASSPGLAGGRGETQYF. CDR3 in DNA: TGTGCCAGCAGCCCGGGGCTAGCGGGAGGCCGCGGGGAGACCCAGTACTTC. V and J are TRBV7-2 and TRBJ2-5; 11 positions agree with TRBD2. Trimming at V came to 5 bases and at J to 5 bases, leaving 13 bases not matched to a gene. There are 17 residues in the CDR3. Germline CDR1 is SGHTA and CDR2 is FQGNSA.

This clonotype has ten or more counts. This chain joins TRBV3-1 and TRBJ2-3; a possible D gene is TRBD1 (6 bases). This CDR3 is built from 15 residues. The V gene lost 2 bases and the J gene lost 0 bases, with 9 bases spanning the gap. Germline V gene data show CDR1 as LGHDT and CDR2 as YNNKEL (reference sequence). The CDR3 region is CASSQTGKSTDTQYF. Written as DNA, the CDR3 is TGTGCCAGCAGCCAAACAGGGAAAAGCACAGATACGCAGTATTTT.

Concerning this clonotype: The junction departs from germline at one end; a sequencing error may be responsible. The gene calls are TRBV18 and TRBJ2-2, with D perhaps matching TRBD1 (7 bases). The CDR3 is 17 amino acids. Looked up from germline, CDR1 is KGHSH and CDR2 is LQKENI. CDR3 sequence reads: CASSPFRTGANTGGLFF. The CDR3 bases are TGTGCCAGCTCACCGTTCAGAACAGGGGCGAACACCGGGGGGCTGTTTTTT.

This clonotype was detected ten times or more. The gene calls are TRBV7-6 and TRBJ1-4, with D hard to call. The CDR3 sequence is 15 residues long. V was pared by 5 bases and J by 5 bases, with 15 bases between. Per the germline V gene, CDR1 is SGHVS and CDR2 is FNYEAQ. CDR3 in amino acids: CASSRADLSNEKLFF. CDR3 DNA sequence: TGTGCCAGCAGCCGAGCGGACCTGTCGAATGAAAAACTGTTTTTT.

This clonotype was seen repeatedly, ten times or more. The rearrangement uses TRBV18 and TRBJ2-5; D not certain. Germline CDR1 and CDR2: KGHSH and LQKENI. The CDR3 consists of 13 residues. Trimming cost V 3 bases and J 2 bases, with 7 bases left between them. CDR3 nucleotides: TGTGCCAGCTCACCCGGGCTTCAAGAGACCCAGTACTTC. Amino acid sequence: CASSPGLQETQYF.

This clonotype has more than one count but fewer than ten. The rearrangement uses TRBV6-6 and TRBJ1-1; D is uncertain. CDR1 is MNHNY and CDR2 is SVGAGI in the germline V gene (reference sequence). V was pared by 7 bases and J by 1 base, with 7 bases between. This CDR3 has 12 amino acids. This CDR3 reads CASTYENTEAFF. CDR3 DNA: TGTGCCAGCACCTATGAGAACACTGAAGCTTTCTTT.

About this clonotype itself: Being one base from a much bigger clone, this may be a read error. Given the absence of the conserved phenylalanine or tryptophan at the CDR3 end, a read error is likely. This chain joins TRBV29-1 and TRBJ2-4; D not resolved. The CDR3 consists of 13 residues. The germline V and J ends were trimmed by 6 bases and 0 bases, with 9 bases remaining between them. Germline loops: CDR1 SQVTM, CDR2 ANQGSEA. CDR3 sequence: CSVSSLAKNIQYV. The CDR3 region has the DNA TGCAGCGTCTCCTCCTTAGCCAAAAACATTCAGTACGTC.

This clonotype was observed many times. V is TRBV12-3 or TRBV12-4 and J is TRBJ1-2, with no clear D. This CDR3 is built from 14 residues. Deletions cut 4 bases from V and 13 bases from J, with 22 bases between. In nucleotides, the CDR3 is TGTGCCAGCAGTTCAAACCTTTGGATCAAACTCGGCACCTTC. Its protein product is CASSSNLWIKLGTF.

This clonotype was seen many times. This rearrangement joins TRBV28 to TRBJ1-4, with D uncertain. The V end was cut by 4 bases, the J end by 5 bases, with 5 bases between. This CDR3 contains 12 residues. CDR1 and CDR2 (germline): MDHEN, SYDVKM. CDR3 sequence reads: CASSSVNEKLFF. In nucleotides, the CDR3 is TGTGCCAGCAGTTCAGTAAATGAAAAACTGTTTTTT.